The clone carrying this T cell receptor (beta chain) was detected once. Genomic DNA, the template, was used for profiling of the TCR beta VDJ and CDR3. TCRdb redid the calling of the reads with MiXCR, one entry per CDR3 protein. This sample has hundreds of thousands of distinct CDR3 sequences, with 60% to 80% found just once. The V segment lost 6 bases and the J segment 1 base; nucleotides outside the gene matches: 5. Looked up from germline, CDR1 is LNHNV and CDR2 is YYDKDF (reference sequence). This CDR3 contains 15 residues. The data derive from a study of CD8+CD57+ T cells in acquired aplastic anemia.

The sequenced material came from sorted CD4+, CD8+, or CD8+CD57+ T cells (not recorded which) from PBMCs. The chain carries TRBV15 and TRBJ1-3; 8 bases line up with TRBD1. This receptor was obtained from a human donor in good health, serving as a control. The CDR3 sequence: CATSNRGVSGNTIYF. In nucleotides, the CDR3 is TGTGCCACCAGTAACAGGGGGGTTTCTGGAAACACCATATATTTT. Looking up the rest from reference TRBV15 and TRBJ1-3 gives the full variable domain: DAMVIQNPRYQVTQFGKPVTLSCSQTLNHNVMYWYQQKSSQAPKLLFHYYDKDFNNEADTPDNFQSRRPNTSFCFLDIRSPGLGDTAMYLCATSNRGVSGNTIYFGEGSWLTVV.